Below, 25 T cell receptor beta chains from the same sample are listed, as sequenced in a study of blood T cell repertoires in COVID-19. Measured with immunoSEQ multiplex PCR; TCRdb has only the in-frame clones, and not every one. This sample carries about 37,000 clones, 80% to 90% of them seen once, and the ten largest clones take roughly 44%. The specimen was peripheral blood. The receptor set was obtained from a human donor in a cohort sampled during active COVID-19.

This chain uses TRBV5-6 with TRBJ1-3, with D possibly being TRBD1 (6 bases). Per germline, CDR1 SGHDT and CDR2 YYEEEE. Trimming pared 3 bases from V and 0 bases from J, leaving 7 bases between. The CDR3 is 14 residues long. CDR3 in DNA: TGTGCCAGCAGCTCACAGGGCTCTGGAAACACCATATATTTT. Its protein product is CASSSQGSGNTIYF.

Comment on this clone: Other DNA sequences within the sample encode an identical CDR3. The chain employs TRBV7-2 and TRBJ2-6; no reliable D call. This CDR3 contains 15 residues. The germline gives CDR1 SGHTA, CDR2 FQGNSA. Trimming cost V 1 base and J 0 bases, with 4 bases left between them. CDR3 sequence (DNA): TGTGCCAGCAGCTTAGGGAGCTCTGGGGCCAACGTCCTGACTTTC. Its translation is CASSLGSSGANVLTF.

This clone was detected only a few times. The chain joins TRBV6-6 to TRBJ1-3; 9 positions match TRBD1. With 5 bases clipped from V and 3 bases from J, the junction kept 5 bases outside the gene matches. CDR1 is MNHNY and CDR2 is SVGAGI in the germline V gene (reference sequence). CDR3 size: 15 residues. The CDR3 DNA reads as TGTGCCAGCAGTACGGGACAGGGAGGTGGAAACACCATATATTTT. Encoded protein: CASSTGQGGGNTIYF.

V is TRBV20-1 and J is TRBJ1-1; maybe TRBD1 (5 bases). CDR1 DFQATT and CDR2 SNEGSKA come from the germline V gene (reference sequence). Trimming took 3 bases from V and 5 from J, leaving 13 bases between them. The length of the CDR3 is 13 residues. This CDR3 reads CSASRGGETEAFF. CDR3 coding DNA: TGCAGTGCTAGTCGGGGGGGAGAAACTGAAGCTTTCTTT.

The V and J genes are TRBV4-3 and TRBJ1-2; perhaps TRBD1 as D (5 bases). CDR1 LGHNA and CDR2 YSLEER come from the germline V gene. Trimming cost V 0 bases and J 3 bases, with 11 bases left between them. This CDR3 has 15 residues. The chain's CDR3 is CASSQDHWGDYGYTF. DNA of the CDR3: TGCGCCAGCAGCCAAGACCATTGGGGGGACTATGGCTACACCTTC.

V and J are TRBV5-1 and TRBJ2-1, with 10 bases lining up with TRBD1. From germline, CDR1 is SGHRS and CDR2 YFSETQ. Losses at the gene ends were 4 bases for V and 10 bases for J; bases not matched to a gene: 8. The CDR3 covers 14 residues. CDR3 coding DNA: TGCGCCAGCAGCGCGGGACAGGGGAACTCGGAGCAGTTCTTC. Protein sequence: CASSAGQGNSEQFF.

This sequence joins TRBV3-1 (or the pseudogene TRBV3-2) and TRBJ2-5; 11 positions match TRBD2. The V segment lost 7 bases and the J segment 4 bases; nucleotides outside the gene matches: 5. Germline values: CDR1 LGHDT, CDR2 YNNKEL (reference sequence). CDR3 length: 14 amino acids. The CDR3 reads CASMDSGGAETQYF. The CDR3 DNA sequence: TGTGCCAGCATGGATAGCGGGGGGGCAGAGACCCAGTACTTC.

The chain uses TRBV7-2 and TRBJ1-2; TRBD1 is a possible D gene (6 bases). The V and J ends lost 3 bases and 7 bases respectively, with 9 bases between them. Germline V gene lookup returns CDR1 SGHTA and CDR2 FQGNSA. This CDR3 contains 12 residues. Here the CDR3 DNA reads TGTGCCAGCAGCTTCCAGGGGTCTGGCTACACCTTC. Translating it yields CASSFQGSGYTF.

J is TRBJ2-1 and V is TRBV7-2; 9 bases are shared with TRBD1. Germline CDR1 and CDR2: SGHTA and FQGNSA. The length of the CDR3 is 15 residues. After removal of 4 bases from V and 7 bases from J, the junction contained 8 bases not matched to a gene. The CDR3 DNA is TGTGCCAGCAGCTCTTACAGGGGGCAGGGTAATGAGCAGTTCTTC. It encodes CASSSYRGQGNEQFF.

The gene calls are TRBV5-6 and TRBJ1-1; the match to TRBD1 covers 7 bases. CDR1 and CDR2 (germline): SGHDT, YYEEEE. Germline trimming cut 4 bases from V and 0 bases from J; bases unmatched to any gene: 9. CDR3 size: 16 residues. The CDR3 sequence is CASSRRQGVMNTEAFF. In DNA form, the CDR3 reads TGTGCCAGCAGCCGGAGACAGGGAGTCATGAACACTGAAGCTTTCTTT.

The chain links TRBV2 to TRBJ1-1; 8 nucleotides align to TRBD1. The germline V gene encodes CDR1 SNHLY and CDR2 FYNNEI. This CDR3 has 11 residues. The V segment lost 11 bases and the J segment 1 base; nucleotides outside the gene matches: 0. The CDR3 here is CAGQGNTEAFF. The CDR3 DNA reads as TGTGCCGGACAGGGGAACACTGAAGCTTTCTTT.

A single count supports this clone. The CDR3 bases are TGTGCCAGCAGTCCACATATAAACTATGGCTACACCTTC. Encoded protein: CASSPHINYGYTF. V gene TRBV27 combines with J gene TRBJ1-2; the D is unclear. V lost 5 bases to trimming and J lost 2 bases, with 9 bases between them. Germline-derived CDR1 and CDR2 are MNHEY and SMNVEV (reference sequence). CDR3 length: 13 amino acids.

The genes are TRBV7-9 and TRBJ1-2, with 11 bases identical to TRBD1. The V gene's germline CDR1 is SEHNR and CDR2 FQNEAQ (reference sequence). The CDR3 spans 16 residues. With 5 bases clipped from V and 5 bases from J, the junction kept 10 bases outside the gene matches. The DNA for the CDR3 is TGTGCCAGCAGCCCATTGGGACAGGGGGTGAAGTATGGCTACACCTTC. It translates to CASSPLGQGVKYGYTF. The variable domain in full, completed from reference TRBV7-9 and TRBJ1-2, reads DTGVSQNPRHKITKRGQNVTFRCDPISEHNRLYWYRQTLGQGPEFLTYFQNEAQLEKSRLLSDRFSAERPKGSFSTLEIQRTEQGDSAMYLCASSPLGQGVKYGYTFGSGTRLTVV.

CDR3 amino acids: CASSLYPVGTYEQYF. In nucleotides, the CDR3 is TGTGCCAGCAGCTTATATCCTGTCGGTACCTACGAGCAGTACTTC. The V and J genes are TRBV7-2 and TRBJ2-7; no clear D. This CDR3 is built from 15 residues. Deletions cut 2 bases from V and 2 bases from J, with 13 bases between. Germline-derived CDR1 and CDR2 are SGHTA and FQGNSA.

This chain connects TRBV28 to TRBJ2-7; the match to TRBD2 covers 7 bases. This CDR3 has 14 residues. Germline lookup yields CDR1 MDHEN and CDR2 SYDVKM. The ends lost 3 bases at V and 0 bases at J; junction bases unmatched: 2. The DNA of the CDR3 is TGTGCCAGCAGTTTTCCGGGGGGCTCCTACGAGCAGTACTTC. Its protein product is CASSFPGGSYEQYF. Complete variable domain (other parts from reference TRBV28 and TRBJ2-7): DVKVTQSSRYLVKRTGEKVFLECVQDMDHENMFWYRQDPGLGLRLIYFSYDVKMKEKGDIPEGYSVSREKKERFSLILESASTNQTSMYLCASSFPGGSYEQYFGPGTRLTVT.

This chain connects TRBV27 to TRBJ2-3; D may be TRBD2 (6 bases). Germline V lookup: CDR1 MNHEY, CDR2 SMNVEV (reference sequence). CDR3 length equals 13 residues. V was trimmed by 5 bases and J by 6 bases, leaving 12 bases between them. In DNA, the CDR3 is TGTGCCAGCAGTCACAGCGGGTCGGATACGCAGTATTTT. It translates to CASSHSGSDTQYF.

The genes are TRBV19 and TRBJ1-5; 7 bases align to TRBD1. Germline-derived CDR1 and CDR2 are LNHDA and SQIVND (reference sequence). The trim removed 3 bases at V and 2 bases at J, leaving 4 bases unmatched. The CDR3 has 15 amino acids. The CDR3 region has the DNA TGTGCCAGTAGTATCGAGGGGGCGCGCAATCAGCCCCAGCATTTT. This codes for CASSIEGARNQPQHF.

V is TRBV23-1 and J is TRBJ2-1; unclear D gene. TRBV23-1 is designated an ORF whose function remains uncertain. The CDR3 is 12 residues long. The ends were cut back, 8 bases at V and 5 bases at J, with 10 bases in the middle. The CDR3 nucleotides read TGCGCCAGCCCCCTGGGCCACAATGAGCAGTTCTTC. Amino acids: CASPLGHNEQFF.

Details on this clone: The same CDR3 can be traced to other DNA sequences in this sample. The V call is TRBV5-4, the J call TRBJ2-3, with unresolved D. V dropped 3 bases and J dropped 4 bases, with 6 bases sitting between them. Germline CDR1 is SGHNT and CDR2 is YYREEE (reference sequence). The CDR3 runs to 12 residues. This chain's CDR3 is CASSSSADTQYF. The CDR3, as DNA: TGTGCCAGCAGCTCATCGGCAGATACGCAGTATTTT.

V and J are TRBV5-1 and TRBJ2-2, with 7 bases aligning to TRBD1. The CDR3 loop spans 15 amino acids. Germline CDR1 reads SGHRS; CDR2 reads YFSETQ. The ends lost 3 bases at V and 4 bases at J; junction bases unmatched: 6. CDR3: CASSSGTASTGELFF. The CDR3 nucleotides are TGCGCCAGCAGCTCCGGGACAGCCAGCACCGGGGAGCTGTTTTTT.

As DNA, the CDR3 is TGTGCCAGCAGTTACCAAGGAAACACCATATATTTT. It is translated as CASSYQGNTIYF. The chain employs TRBV6-2 or TRBV6-3 and TRBJ1-3; D remains unclear. The CDR3 sequence is 12 residues long. The V end was cut by 2 bases, the J end by 4 bases, with 3 bases between. Germline V gene data show CDR1 as MNHEY and CDR2 as SVGEGT.

This sequence joins TRBV2 and TRBJ2-3; TRBD2 agrees at 8 bases. Trimming removed 6 bases from V and 0 bases from J; junction bases left unmatched: 2. The CDR3 is 14 residues long. Germline V gives CDR1 SNHLY, CDR2 FYNNEI. The CDR3 DNA sequence: TGTGCCAGCAGCGCTAGCGGGAGCACAGATACGCAGTATTTT. This codes for CASSASGSTDTQYF.

V gene TRBV7-9 combines with J gene TRBJ1-1, with D unresolved. The CDR3 extends over 15 amino acids. From germline, CDR1 is SEHNR and CDR2 FQNEAQ (reference sequence). Trimming left V 0 bases short and J 1 base short, with 9 bases between. CDR3 coding DNA: TGTGCCAGCAGCTTAGCGGTTGCGGGGAACACTGAAGCTTTCTTT. It yields the protein CASSLAVAGNTEAFF.

J is TRBJ1-6 and V is TRBV19; a possible D gene is TRBD1 (5 bases). CDR1 is LNHDA, CDR2 SQIVND, per germline (reference sequence). The CDR3 extends over 13 amino acids. The ends were cut back, 3 bases at V and 8 bases at J, with 8 bases in the middle. Here the CDR3 reads CASSIPGDSPLHF. The CDR3, as DNA: TGTGCCAGTAGTATTCCGGGGGATTCACCCCTCCACTTT.

The chain employs TRBV20-1 and TRBJ1-1; TRBD1 agrees at 10 bases. CDR3 length equals 11 residues. The germline V gene encodes CDR1 DFQATT and CDR2 SNEGSKA (reference sequence). This chain's CDR3 is CRGQGGPEAFF. The CDR3 DNA is TGCAGAGGACAGGGGGGCCCTGAAGCTTTCTTT.